The 9 T cell receptor beta chains presented below share a single source sample, sequenced in a study of vaccination effects on CD4 cells after COVID-19. Sequenced by immunoSEQ multiplex PCR; TCRdb stores in-frame clones only, minus some. The sample yields around 32,000 clones, approximately 75% seen once. Under the ViraFEST assay, PBMC were stimulated with viral peptide pools so that antigen-specific CD4+ T cells expanded. Sequencing was performed afterwards. Upon completion of more than eight days in culture, CD4+ T cells were isolated. Each participant was given two doses of one vaccine (BNT162b2 or mRNA-1273). Their cognate antigens are unknown. The sample consisted of CD4+ T cells from PBMCs cultured with HCoV-229E spike peptides, taken after COVID-19 vaccination. The receptors here all came from a human donor who received a COVID-19 vaccine.

V is TRBV29-1 and J is TRBJ2-1; the match to TRBD2 covers 16 bases. CDR3 length: 15 amino acids. CDR1 and CDR2 from the germline V gene are SQVTM and ANQGSEA. V lost 7 bases to trimming and J lost 9 bases; unmatched junction nucleotides: 9. The CDR3 protein is CSAPGLAGGPREQFF. In DNA form, the CDR3 reads TGCAGCGCTCCGGGACTAGCGGGAGGGCCACGTGAGCAGTTCTTC.

The rearrangement uses TRBV18 and TRBJ2-7; no clear D gene. The ends were cut back, 6 bases at V and 2 bases at J, with 8 bases in the middle. CDR1 and CDR2 from the germline V gene are KGHSH and LQKENI. The CDR3 runs 12 residues. The CDR3 reads CASSTDTYEQYF. CDR3 nucleotides: TGTGCCAGCTCCACTGATACCTACGAGCAGTACTTC.

The genes are TRBV4-1 and TRBJ2-6; weak D call: TRBD2 (6 bases). The CDR3 contains 17 residues. Trimming cost V 1 base and J 8 bases, with 18 bases left between them. CDR1 and CDR2 (germline): MGHRA, YSYEKL. The CDR3 region has the DNA TGCGCCAGCAGCCAAGTTGGGTTCGGGGGTACGTCCAACGTCCTGACTTTC. Translation gives CASSQVGFGGTSNVLTF.

A few counts support this clone. The chain combines TRBV10-2 with TRBJ1-1; TRBD1 matches 9 bases. V lost 8 bases to trimming and J lost 2 bases; unmatched junction nucleotides: 3. There are 13 residues in the CDR3. Germline V gene lookup returns CDR1 WSHSY and CDR2 SAAADI. The CDR3 protein is CASEGQGNTEAFF. The CDR3 DNA reads TGCGCCAGCGAGGGACAGGGAAACACTGAAGCTTTCTTT.

This clone has only one observation. V gene TRBV3-1 (or the pseudogene TRBV3-2) combines with J gene TRBJ1-3; D is perhaps TRBD1 (5 bases). Trimming removed 2 bases at V and 0 bases at J, with 17 bases between. This CDR3 comprises 18 residues. From germline, CDR1 is LGHDT and CDR2 YNNKEL (reference sequence). CDR3 protein: CASSQRRVRVRSGNTIYF. DNA for the CDR3: TGTGCCAGCAGCCAACGCAGGGTTAGGGTTCGCTCTGGAAACACCATATATTTT.

V is TRBV15 and J is TRBJ2-7; TRBD1 agrees at 9 bases. The CDR3 is made up of 14 amino acids. Trimming cost V 6 bases and J 2 bases; bases outside gene matches: 5. Germline lookup yields CDR1 LNHNV and CDR2 YYDKDF (reference sequence). CDR3 DNA sequence: TGTGCCACCAGTGTGGACAGGGGCCCCTACGAGCAGTACTTC. Its translation: CATSVDRGPYEQYF.

This clone was picked up a small number of times. The chain carries TRBV14 and TRBJ2-1; D is tentatively TRBD1 or TRBD2 (5 bases each). Germline V gene sequence: CDR1 SGHDN, CDR2 FVKESK. The CDR3 is made up of 16 amino acids. V dropped 4 bases and J dropped 4 bases, with 17 bases sitting between them. The CDR3 loop reads CASSPLRWDGYNEQFF. The CDR3 region has the DNA TGTGCCAGCAGCCCCCTCCGGTGGGACGGATACAATGAGCAGTTCTTC.

CDR3 DNA sequence: TGTGCCAGCAGCTCTAAGCGGGGCACAGATACGCAGTATTTT. Amino acid sequence: CASSSKRGTDTQYF. The chain recombines TRBV5-6 with TRBJ2-3; TRBD2 might be the D (6 bases). The CDR3 spans 14 residues. The germline CDR1 and CDR2 sequences are SGHDT and YYEEEE. V was shortened by 3 bases and J by 1 base, with 9 bases between the two germline ends.

This rearrangement joins TRBV27 to TRBJ1-4; the D is unclear. Between the trimmed V and J ends, which lost 0 bases and 5 bases, there was a span of 19 bases. The CDR3 runs 18 residues. Germline values: CDR1 MNHEY, CDR2 SMNVEV (reference sequence). CDR3 bases: TGTGCCAGCAGTTTATCGCCCCTAACGTACGGGAGAAATGAAAAACTGTTTTTT. This translates into CASSLSPLTYGRNEKLFF.